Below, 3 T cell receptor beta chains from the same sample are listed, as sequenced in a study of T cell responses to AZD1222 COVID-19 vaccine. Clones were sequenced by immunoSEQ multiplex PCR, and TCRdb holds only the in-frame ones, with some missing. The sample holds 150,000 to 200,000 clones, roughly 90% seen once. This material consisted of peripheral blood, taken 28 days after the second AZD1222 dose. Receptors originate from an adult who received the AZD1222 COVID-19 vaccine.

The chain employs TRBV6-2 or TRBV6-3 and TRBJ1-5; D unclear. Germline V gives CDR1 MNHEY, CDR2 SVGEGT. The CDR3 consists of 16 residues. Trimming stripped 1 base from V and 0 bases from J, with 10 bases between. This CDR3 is CASSYFGRNSNQPQHF. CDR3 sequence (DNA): TGTGCCAGCAGTTACTTCGGCAGAAATAGCAATCAGCCCCAGCATTTT.

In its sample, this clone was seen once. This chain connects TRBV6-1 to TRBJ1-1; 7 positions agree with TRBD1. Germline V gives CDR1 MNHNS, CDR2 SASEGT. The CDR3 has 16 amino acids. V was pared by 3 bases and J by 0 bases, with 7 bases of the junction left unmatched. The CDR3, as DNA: TGTGCCAGCAGTGAGGGACAGCCATTTATGAACACTGAAGCTTTCTTT. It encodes CASSEGQPFMNTEAFF.

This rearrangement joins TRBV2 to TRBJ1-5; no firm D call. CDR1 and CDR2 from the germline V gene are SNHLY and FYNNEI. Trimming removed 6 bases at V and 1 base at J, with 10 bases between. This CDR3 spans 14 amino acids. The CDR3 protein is CASRDGQSNQPQHF. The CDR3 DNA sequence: TGTGCCAGCAGGGACGGGCAAAGCAATCAGCCCCAGCATTTT. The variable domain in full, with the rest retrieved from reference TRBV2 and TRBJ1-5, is EPEVTQTPSHQVTQMGQEVILRCVPISNHLYFYWYRQILGQKVEFLVSFYNNEISEKSEIFDDQFSVERPDGSNFTLKIRSTKLEDSAMYFCASRDGQSNQPQHFGDGTRLSIL.